Below are 27 T cell receptor beta chains sequenced from a single sample in a study of identical twins. From the 5' RACE reads, TCRdb called clonotypes with MiXCR, one entry per CDR3 protein. The data show about 660,000 distinct CDR3 sequences, roughly 8% seen once. These data are also associated with another study on yellow fever vaccine responses in identical twins.

The sample was PBMCs. The source is a woman aged 18-30 years in good health.

The gene calls are TRBV7-9 and TRBJ2-7; D call uncertain. The V and J ends lost 5 bases and 5 bases respectively, with 10 bases between them. The CDR3 runs to 12 residues. CDR1 is SEHNR and CDR2 is FQNEAQ in the germline V gene (reference sequence). The CDR3 protein is CASSRKNDEQYF. The CDR3 DNA is TGTGCCAGCAGCAGGAAAAACGACGAGCAGTACTTC.

The genes are TRBV28 and TRBJ2-1; no clear D gene. V was shortened by 8 bases and J by 6 bases, with 11 bases between the two germline ends. Germline lookup yields CDR1 MDHEN and CDR2 SYDVKM. The CDR3 is 12 residues long. The CDR3 sequence: CASEDRTNEQFF. CDR3 DNA sequence: TGTGCCAGCGAGGACCGGACCAATGAGCAGTTCTTC. The whole variable domain, filled in from reference TRBV28 and TRBJ2-1, reads DVKVTQSSRYLVKRTGEKVFLECVQDMDHENMFWYRQDPGLGLRLIYFSYDVKMKEKGDIPEGYSVSREKKERFSLILESASTNQTSMYLCASEDRTNEQFFGPGTRLTVL.

This clonotype was observed many times. The V gene is TRBV20-1, the J gene TRBJ2-1; TRBD2 matches at 10 bases. V lost 1 base and J lost 1; bases outside the gene matches: 4. Germline V CDR1 and CDR2: DFQATT, SNEGSKA (reference sequence). This CDR3 spans 16 amino acids. The CDR3 DNA follows: TGCAGTGCTAGAGTTTCTAGCGGGAGTTCCTACAATGAGCAGTTCTTC. Amino acid sequence: CSARVSSGSSYNEQFF.

This clonotype was recorded many times. The CDR3 is CASSERRVSTDTQYF. The CDR3 nucleotides read TGTGCCAGCAGTGAACGGAGGGTGAGCACAGATACGCAGTATTTT. The chain links TRBV25-1 to TRBJ2-3, with D possibly being TRBD2 (6 bases). Germline lookup yields CDR1 MGHDK and CDR2 SYGVNS. Trimming stripped 2 bases from V and 0 bases from J, with 9 bases between. This CDR3 comprises 15 residues. The complete variable domain, with remaining parts taken from reference TRBV25-1 and TRBJ2-3, reads EADIYQTPRYLVIGTGKKITLECSQTMGHDKMYWYQQDPGMELHLIHYSYGVNSTEKGDLSSESTVSRIRTEHFPLTLESARPSHTSQYLCASSERRVSTDTQYFGPGTRLTVL.

This clonotype was picked up many times. This chain uses TRBV7-9 with TRBJ2-2, with D unresolved. The CDR3 runs 15 residues. Trimming left V 4 bases short and J 2 bases short, with 11 bases between. Germline CDR1 reads SEHNR; CDR2 reads FQNEAQ (reference sequence). The CDR3 nucleotides are TGTGCCAGCAGCTCCCGGACCTCTAACACCGGGGAGCTGTTTTTT. Encoded protein: CASSSRTSNTGELFF.

This clonotype was counted a few times. The chain has TRBV29-1 and TRBJ2-7; D may be TRBD2 (5 bases). Germline V gene sequence: CDR1 SQVTM, CDR2 ANQGSEA. Trimming removed 8 bases from V and 4 bases from J, with 18 bases in between. The CDR3 covers 13 residues. In nucleotides, the CDR3 is TGCAGCCCCTGGGGAGCGGAACTATACGAGCAGTACTTC. Translation gives CSPWGAELYEQYF.

This clonotype appeared many times. The gene calls are TRBV9 and TRBJ2-1; D is unresolved. V was shortened by 0 bases and J by 0 bases, with 4 bases between the two germline ends. The V gene's germline CDR1 is SGDLS and CDR2 YYNGEE. There are 14 residues in the CDR3. The CDR3 here is CASSVGDSYNEQFF. For the CDR3, the DNA is TGTGCCAGCAGCGTAGGGGACTCCTACAATGAGCAGTTCTTC.

This CDR3 reads CASSQGGTLSYEQYF. DNA of the CDR3: TGTGCCAGCAGCCAAGGGGGGACGCTTTCCTACGAGCAGTACTTC. The chain couples TRBV3-1 to TRBJ2-7; D could derive from TRBD1 or TRBD2 (5 bases each). Germline V gene lookup returns CDR1 LGHDT and CDR2 YNNKEL (reference sequence). V was trimmed by 1 base and J by 1 base, leaving 11 bases between them. The CDR3 extends over 15 amino acids.

The rearrangement uses TRBV3-1 and TRBJ1-1; TRBD1 agrees at 7 bases. CDR3 length equals 15 residues. CDR1 is LGHDT and CDR2 is YNNKEL in the germline V gene (reference sequence). The V and J ends lost 1 base and 4 bases, in that order; junction bases with no gene match: 6. This chain's CDR3 is CASSQGFQGGTEAFF. DNA of the CDR3: TGTGCCAGCAGCCAAGGATTCCAGGGGGGCACTGAAGCTTTCTTT.

The chain has TRBV6-1 and TRBJ1-1, with 8 positions matching TRBD1. This CDR3 spans 15 amino acids. With V trimmed by 4 bases and J by 5 bases, 9 bases remained unmatched. CDR1 is MNHNS, CDR2 SASEGT, per germline. CDR3 loop: CASSGQDRGGTEAFF. CDR3 sequence (DNA): TGTGCCAGCAGTGGCCAAGACAGGGGCGGGACTGAAGCTTTCTTT.

This clonotype was picked up a small number of times. The chain uses TRBV11-2 and TRBJ2-5; 9 bases line up with TRBD2. There are 18 residues in the CDR3. After removal of 8 bases from V and 1 base from J, the junction contained 17 bases not matched to a gene. In germline, CDR1 is SGHAT, CDR2 FQNNGV. CDR3 nucleotide sequence: TGTGCCAGCTCTTCCATTAGCGGGAGAATAGGTAGCCAAGAGACCCAGTACTTC. Translated: CASSSISGRIGSQETQYF. The whole variable domain, filled in from reference TRBV11-2 and TRBJ2-5, reads EAGVAQSPRYKIIEKRQSVAFWCNPISGHATLYWYQQILGQGPKLLIQFQNNGVVDDSQLPKDRFSAERLKGVDSTLKIQPAKLEDSAVYLCASSSISGRIGSQETQYFGPGTRLLVL.

The genes are TRBV7-2 and TRBJ2-7; D remains unclear. The CDR3 consists of 15 residues. Trimming removed 1 base at V and 6 bases at J, with 16 bases between. Per germline, CDR1 SGHTA and CDR2 FQGNSA. CDR3 residues: CASSLVTTPTPEQYF. DNA of the CDR3: TGTGCCAGCAGCTTAGTTACAACCCCAACACCCGAGCAGTACTTC. Complete variable domain (other parts from reference TRBV7-2 and TRBJ2-7): GAGVSQSPSNKVTEKGKDVELRCDPISGHTALYWYRQSLGQGLEFLIYFQGNSAPDKSGLPSDRFSAERTGGSVSTLTIQRTQQEDSAVYLCASSLVTTPTPEQYFGPGTRLTVT.

Turning to this clonotype: At one boundary the junction diverges from the germline segment, which might be a read error. The chain employs TRBV7-7 and TRBJ2-5; 12 positions agree with TRBD2. The CDR3 totals 15 residues. Germline CDR1 and CDR2: SSHAT and FNYEAQ (reference sequence). In nucleotides, the CDR3 is TGTGCTAGCAGCCCGCTAGCGGGGGGGCGTGAGACCCAGTACTTC. The encoded protein is CASSPLAGGRETQYF.

This clonotype came up a few times. The chain links TRBV10-3 to TRBJ2-3; TRBD2 matches 8 bases. The J segment lost 3 bases and the V segment lost 7 bases, leaving 9 bases of the junction unmatched. Germline-derived CDR1 and CDR2 are ENHRY and SYGVKD. CDR3 length: 15 residues. CDR3: CAITTGSGRTDTQYF. The CDR3 DNA is TGTGCCATCACCACCGGCAGCGGGAGAACAGATACGCAGTATTTT.

This rearrangement joins TRBV10-3 to TRBJ2-1, with 11 bases aligning to TRBD1. CDR3 size: 14 residues. CDR1 ENHRY and CDR2 SYGVKD come from the germline V gene. V was pared by 7 bases and J by 7 bases, with 6 bases of the junction left unmatched. CDR3 DNA sequence: TGTGCCATCAAGTGGGACAGGGGGGGGAATGAGCAGTTCTTC. Protein product: CAIKWDRGGNEQFF.

Many counts were recorded for this clonotype. V and J are TRBV10-3 and TRBJ2-3; 9 bases are a match to TRBD2. Germline V lookup: CDR1 ENHRY, CDR2 SYGVKD. The CDR3 has 15 residues. Trimming cost V 7 bases and J 5 bases; bases outside gene matches: 10. The CDR3 sequence is CAITPGGGVVDTQYF. The DNA for the CDR3 is TGTGCCATCACCCCCGGCGGGGGGGTCGTAGATACGCAGTATTTT.

V usage is TRBV12-5 and J usage is TRBJ2-5; possibly TRBD2 for D (5 bases). From germline, CDR1 is LGHNT and CDR2 FRNRAP. V was pared by 6 bases and J by 3 bases, with 14 bases between. The CDR3 is made up of 14 amino acids. The CDR3 here is CASGRERTEETQYF. The CDR3 bases are TGTGCTAGTGGCCGGGAACGGACGGAAGAGACCCAGTACTTC.

The chain carries TRBV20-1 and TRBJ2-3, with no clear D. This CDR3 region has 14 residues. The V and J ends lost 3 bases and 1 base respectively, with 11 bases between them. The V gene's germline CDR1 is DFQATT and CDR2 SNEGSKA (reference sequence). CDR3: CSASPPDRTDTQYF. CDR3 coding DNA: TGCAGTGCTAGCCCCCCCGACCGCACAGATACGCAGTATTTT.

The J gene is TRBJ2-3, the V gene TRBV2, with D perhaps being TRBD1 or TRBD2 (5 bases each). Trimming stripped 6 bases from V and 0 bases from J, with 16 bases between. Germline V lookup: CDR1 SNHLY, CDR2 FYNNEI. CDR3 size: 16 residues. For the CDR3, the DNA is TGTGCCAGCAGGGAACGAGGGGACCCTAGCACAGATACGCAGTATTTT. This encodes CASRERGDPSTDTQYF.

J is TRBJ2-7 and V is TRBV15; 7 positions match TRBD2. CDR3 length: 16 amino acids. Germline loops: CDR1 LNHNV, CDR2 YYDKDF (reference sequence). Unmatched junction bases numbered 5, after V lost 0 bases and J lost 0 bases. CDR3 loop: CATSRDLAAVSYEQYF. DNA of the CDR3: TGTGCCACCAGCAGAGATCTAGCGGCGGTCTCCTACGAGCAGTACTTC.

In its sample, this clonotype was seen a few times. The rearrangement uses TRBV14 and TRBJ1-6; no reliable D call. The CDR3 consists of 17 residues. Germline V gives CDR1 SGHDN, CDR2 FVKESK. V lost 1 base, J lost 0 bases, and 10 bases lay in between. The CDR3 sequence: CASSQGEGSSYNSPLHF. CDR3 sequence (DNA): TGTGCCAGCAGCCAAGGGGAGGGCAGCTCCTATAATTCACCCCTCCACTTT.

Comments on this clonotype: This CDR3 is missing its conserved last phenylalanine or tryptophan, likely due to a read error. The rearrangement links TRBV7-9 to TRBJ2-5, with 8 bases identical to TRBD2. This CDR3 is built from 16 residues. Germline loops: CDR1 SEHNR, CDR2 FQNEAQ (reference sequence). Trimming removed 1 base from V and 2 bases from J; junction bases left unmatched: 6. CDR3 coding DNA: TGTGCCAGCAGCTTAGATACTAGCGGAGTGCAAGAGACCCAGTACTTA. It specifies CASSLDTSGVQETQYL.

The chain employs TRBV4-2 and TRBJ2-7; no firm D call. CDR1 is LGHNA, CDR2 YNFKEQ, per germline. This CDR3 region has 13 residues. Trimming stripped 2 bases from V and 3 bases from J, with 8 bases between. The CDR3 loop reads CASSQLEGYEQYF. CDR3 in DNA: TGTGCCAGCAGCCAATTAGAAGGCTACGAGCAGTACTTC.

V and J are TRBV18 and TRBJ2-5, with TRBD2 as a possible D gene (5 bases). The V gene lost 4 bases and the J gene lost 3 bases, with 6 bases spanning the gap. Looked up from germline, CDR1 is KGHSH and CDR2 is LQKENI. The CDR3 runs to 12 residues. The CDR3 sequence: CASSRREETQYF. The CDR3 region has the DNA TGTGCCAGCTCACGGCGGGAAGAGACCCAGTACTTC.

This clonotype was observed many times. This sequence joins TRBV29-1 and TRBJ2-1; D is unclear. Trimming cost V 0 bases and J 0 bases, with 12 bases left between them. Germline V CDR1 and CDR2: SQVTM, ANQGSEA. The length of the CDR3 is 16 residues. This CDR3 is CSVEDLRTNSYNEQFF. CDR3 nucleotide sequence: TGCAGCGTTGAAGATCTACGGACCAACTCCTACAATGAGCAGTTCTTC.

This clonotype was seen at least ten times. The genes are TRBV18 and TRBJ2-1; D is perhaps TRBD2 (5 bases). Germline CDR1 KGHSH, CDR2 LQKENI. CDR3 size: 17 residues. The V gene lost 3 bases and the J gene lost 10 bases, with 25 bases spanning the gap. The CDR3 nucleotides read TGTGCCAGCTCACCCCTGAGCGCTTTAGCGAGGCTCTTAGAGCAGTTCTTC. Protein sequence: CASSPLSALARLLEQFF.

This clonotype showed up many times. V gene TRBV4-3 combines with J gene TRBJ2-5; D may be TRBD2 (5 bases). The CDR3 contains 17 residues. The V end lost 0 bases, the J end lost 5 bases, and 19 bases lay between the germline ends. The germline V gene has CDR1 LGHNA and CDR2 YSLEER. The CDR3 DNA sequence: TGCGCCAGCAGCCAAGAGAGGGCACTAAGTTCTTGGGAGACCCAGTACTTC. This sequence encodes CASSQERALSSWETQYF.